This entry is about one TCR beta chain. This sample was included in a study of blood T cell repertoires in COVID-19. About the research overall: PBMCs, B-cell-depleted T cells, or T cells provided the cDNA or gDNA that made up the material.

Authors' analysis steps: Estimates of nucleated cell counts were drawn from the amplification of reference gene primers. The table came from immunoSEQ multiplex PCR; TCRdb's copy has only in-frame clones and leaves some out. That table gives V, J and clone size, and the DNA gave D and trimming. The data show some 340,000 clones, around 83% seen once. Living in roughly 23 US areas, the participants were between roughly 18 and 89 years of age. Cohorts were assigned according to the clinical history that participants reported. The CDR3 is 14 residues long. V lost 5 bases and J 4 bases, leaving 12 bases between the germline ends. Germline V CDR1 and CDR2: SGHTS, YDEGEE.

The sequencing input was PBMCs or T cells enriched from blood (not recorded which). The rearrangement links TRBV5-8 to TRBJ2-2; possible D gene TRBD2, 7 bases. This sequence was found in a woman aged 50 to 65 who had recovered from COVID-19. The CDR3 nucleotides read TGTGCCAGCAGGAGGGGGGGGCGCACCGGGGAGCTGTTTTTT. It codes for CASRRGGRTGELFF. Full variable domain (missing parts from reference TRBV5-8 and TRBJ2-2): EAGVTQSPTHLIKTRGQQATLRCSPISGHTSVYWYQQALGLGLQFLLWYDEGEERNRGNFPPRFSGRQFPNYSSELNVNALELEDSALYLCASRRGGRTGELFFGEGSRLTVL.